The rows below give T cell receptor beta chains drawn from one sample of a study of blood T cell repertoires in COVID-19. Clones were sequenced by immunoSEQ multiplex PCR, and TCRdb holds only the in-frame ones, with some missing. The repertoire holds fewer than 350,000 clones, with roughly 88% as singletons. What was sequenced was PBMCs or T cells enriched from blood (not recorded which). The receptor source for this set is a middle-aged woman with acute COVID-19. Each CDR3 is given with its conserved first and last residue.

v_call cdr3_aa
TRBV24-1 CASGQGASGNTIYF
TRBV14 CASSPTRGGRGDTQYF
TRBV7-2 CASSRGTSDYNEQFF
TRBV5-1 CASSPLDRAVGYTF
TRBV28 CASSTMTGGFSYNEQFF
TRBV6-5 CASSPGGANYGYTF
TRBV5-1 CASSSEGGTEAFF
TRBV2 CASSVSGNTIYF
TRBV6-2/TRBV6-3 CASSQQSGATYEQYF
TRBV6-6 CASSRPPRQGTNEKLFF
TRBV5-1 CASSLVQNTGELFF
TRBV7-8 CASSYLGQGNYGYTF
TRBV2 CASKGQGKFYEQYF
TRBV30 CAWSPRGGYEQYF
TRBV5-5 CASSLVQGGLYGYTF
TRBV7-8 CASSPTPDRGLGSEKLFF
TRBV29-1 CSVEARHGGTYGYTF
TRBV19 CASSAPRGNEQFF
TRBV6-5 CASSRTGANYGYTF
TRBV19 CASSVRVADTQYF
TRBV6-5 CASSTTNTGGLFF
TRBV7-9 CASSSGGKAGNTGELFF
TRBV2 CASSEYIREQYF
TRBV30 CAWQQGPGYGYTF
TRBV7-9 CASSLGDRVADTQYF
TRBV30 CAWSVRQTLTGELFF
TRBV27 CASSVINGGEGAFF
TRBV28 CASSFPGTGGANTF
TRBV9 CASSVAVATDTQYF
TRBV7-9 CASSLSGQTNTEAFF
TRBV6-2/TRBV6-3 CASSYEWRAYEQYF
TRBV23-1 CASARDTYNEQFF
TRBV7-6 CASSLSEARTGELFF
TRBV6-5 CASRTRYEQYF
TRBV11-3 CASSFRDSSGNTIYF
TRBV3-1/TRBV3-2 CASSQAGGATEAFF
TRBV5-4 CASNSDPQGPGGYTF
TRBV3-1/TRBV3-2 CASSGIAGGPPGANVLTF
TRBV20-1 CSASDDEKLFF
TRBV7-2 CASSLWTGTGGEAFF
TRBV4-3 CASSHPGTAYGYTF
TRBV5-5 CASSLLAGKGDTQYF
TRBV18 CASSPDRGAGPPLHF
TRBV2 CASSWTIETQYF
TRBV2 CATSRRHRGMVGYTF
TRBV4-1 CASSQVPRLANSPLHF
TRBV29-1 CSVVGTGYGYTF
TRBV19 CAIAEAGGVQPQHF
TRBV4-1 CASSQVAQGTYEQYF
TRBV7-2 CASGGFHLKSNEQFF
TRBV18 CASSQNTDSPGNTIYF
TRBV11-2 CASSRGSGTGRDSPLHF
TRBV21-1 CASSKVRQGKDNSPLHF
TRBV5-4 CASSITGGAGYTF